This T cell receptor beta chain was captured in a study of control samples from healthy donors and cancer patients. This table comes from immunoSEQ multiplex PCR, and its TCRdb copy is limited to in-frame clones, with some not included. This repertoire includes roughly 190,000 clones. This TCR derives from a woman aged 30 to 39 in good health. Sequenced material: blood.

CDR3 nucleotide sequence: TGCGCCAGCAGCCAAGTTCCCTCCTCGTCCCTCCACTTT. Protein product: CASSQVPSSSLHF. V gene TRBV4-1 combines with J gene TRBJ1-6; D call uncertain. There are 13 residues in the CDR3. Trimming took off 1 base at V and 14 bases at J, with 12 bases between the two ends. Looked up from germline, CDR1 is MGHRA and CDR2 is YSYEKL.